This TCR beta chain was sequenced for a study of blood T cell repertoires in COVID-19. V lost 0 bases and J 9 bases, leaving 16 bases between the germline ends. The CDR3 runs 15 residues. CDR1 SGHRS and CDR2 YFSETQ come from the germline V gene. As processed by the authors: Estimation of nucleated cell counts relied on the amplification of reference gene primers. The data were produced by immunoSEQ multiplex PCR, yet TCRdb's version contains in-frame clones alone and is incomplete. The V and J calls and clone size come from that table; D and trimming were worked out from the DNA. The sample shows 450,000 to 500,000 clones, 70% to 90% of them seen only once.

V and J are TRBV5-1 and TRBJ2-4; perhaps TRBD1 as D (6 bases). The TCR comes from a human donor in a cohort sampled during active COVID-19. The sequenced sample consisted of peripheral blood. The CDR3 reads CASSLAGQGRGIQYF. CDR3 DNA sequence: TGCGCCAGCAGCTTGGCCGGCCAGGGGCGAGGCATTCAGTACTTC.